The 8 T cell receptor beta chains reported below all come from one sample, sequenced in a study of blood T cell repertoires in COVID-19 (dated by TCRdb to about 2020). The receptor library was made with the immunoSEQ multiplex PCR assay. The source is immuneACCESS, and TCRdb retained only in-frame sequences with V and J called. Part of the clones is not carried over; for the studies checked, unresolved V genes explain less than half of this, and the remainder is unexplained. The sample table contains fewer than 300,000 clones; only one count was recorded for around three quarters of them. Around 3.4% of the sample rests with the top ten. Sequences were obtained from peripheral blood. The receptor set was obtained from a woman over 75 with acute or convalescent COVID-19.

V is TRBV30 and J is TRBJ1-1, with D unclear. CDR3 length: 13 amino acids. V lost 5 bases and J 1 base, leaving 11 bases between the germline ends. The germline CDR1 and CDR2 sequences are GTSNPN and SVGIG (reference sequence). The CDR3, as DNA: TGTGCCTGGGGTAAGGAGGCGAACACTGAAGCTTTCTTT. It is translated as CAWGKEANTEAFF.

The chain employs TRBV11-2 and TRBJ2-7; 8 bases are shared with TRBD2. Germline V gives CDR1 SGHAT, CDR2 FQNNGV. J was trimmed by 4 bases and V by 2 bases; bases with no gene match: 4. This CDR3 has 14 residues. Here the CDR3 DNA reads TGTGCCAGCAGCTTATCCGGGACTAGGTACGAGCAGTACTTC. This sequence encodes CASSLSGTRYEQYF.

The chain has TRBV3-1 (or the pseudogene TRBV3-2) and TRBJ2-5; TRBD1 is a possible D gene (6 bases). V was shortened by 1 base and J by 5 bases, with 14 bases between the two germline ends. The CDR3 consists of 15 residues. In germline, CDR1 is LGHDT, CDR2 YNNKEL (reference sequence). The CDR3 nucleotides are TGTGCCAGCAGCCAAGCCGCCACAGGGTACGAGACCCAGTACTTC. Its translation: CASSQAATGYETQYF.

J is TRBJ2-5 and V is TRBV27, with D uncertain. With 7 bases removed from V and 0 bases from J, the gap between germline ends came to 6 bases. This CDR3 is built from 12 residues. From germline, CDR1 is MNHEY and CDR2 SMNVEV (reference sequence). The CDR3 sequence is CASTEYQETQYF. The DNA of the CDR3 is TGTGCCAGCACTGAGTACCAAGAGACCCAGTACTTC.

The rearrangement uses TRBV5-1 and TRBJ1-1, with D perhaps matching TRBD1 (5 bases). Germline CDR1 SGHRS, CDR2 YFSETQ. Trimming left V 0 bases short and J 0 bases short, with 9 bases between. The CDR3 spans 15 residues. CDR3 coding DNA: TGCGCCAGCAGCTTGGAGGGGCGGATGAACACTGAAGCTTTCTTT. Protein: CASSLEGRMNTEAFF.

The gene calls are TRBV19 and TRBJ1-1, with D uncertain. This CDR3 has 14 amino acids. CDR1 LNHDA and CDR2 SQIVND come from the germline V gene (reference sequence). The germline V and J ends were trimmed by 4 bases and 1 base, with 10 bases remaining between them. CDR3 loop: CASSNPAGNTEAFF. CDR3 sequence (DNA): TGTGCCAGTAGTAATCCAGCAGGGAACACTGAAGCTTTCTTT.

The chain uses TRBV18 and TRBJ2-2; no firm D call. In germline, CDR1 is KGHSH, CDR2 LQKENI. V shed 0 bases and J shed 4 bases, with 15 bases lying between them. The CDR3 runs 17 residues. The CDR3 protein is CASSPPSRTTLTGELFF. CDR3 in DNA: TGTGCCAGCTCACCACCGTCCAGAACTACTCTCACCGGGGAGCTGTTTTTT.

This clone was seen a handful of times. This sequence joins TRBV6-5 and TRBJ2-1; D perhaps matches TRBD2 (5 bases). The CDR3 covers 15 residues. The germline CDR1 and CDR2 sequences are MNHEY and SVGAGI. With 0 bases removed from V and 5 bases from J, the gap between germline ends came to 11 bases. The CDR3 protein is CASSYSGNINNEQFF. CDR3 in DNA: TGTGCCAGCAGTTACTCCGGGAACATAAACAATGAGCAGTTCTTC.